This T cell receptor beta chain was obtained from a study of blood T cells in healthy people across ages (dated by TCRdb to the mid-2010s). In terms of the full investigation: In model experiments, roughly one uniquely barcoded TCR beta cDNA molecule per two T cells was captured by template switching. The donors were divided into four age groups: young (average around 17 years), middle-aged (approximately 39), aged (roughly 66) and long-lived (about 90). To avoid experimental bias, donors of different ages were randomly spread across the sequencing lanes. Age-related changes in TCR beta repertoire diversity were measured in the study by deep sequencing normalized with unique cDNA molecular identifiers. For two donors (one aged 18 to 29 and one aged 80 or older), the study analyzed two additional independent replicas of 1 million unique cDNA reads from the same blood draw.

V trim: 8 bases; J trim: 2 bases; unmatched bases: 15. For CDR1 and CDR2, the germline V gene lists MDHEN and SYDVKM. Measured from the cysteine to the phenylalanine, the CDR3 is 16 residues long. Only CDR3 DNA remains: 48 bases, in frame from the first base. The full study reports these points: Conclusive comparison of naive and antigen-experienced compartments was prevented by the profiling of bulk unsorted PBMCs. The CMV infection status of donors was not known, potentially confounding age-related changes in expanded clonotypes. Estimates of total diversity based on one million sequenced T cells were considered lower bounds and underestimates. The long-lived group showed more naive CD4+ T cells, fewer expanded clones and increased TCR diversity than the aged group, suggesting age selection. As age increased, observed TCR beta diversity per million T cells dropped in a roughly linear way, and a significant reduction was already evident by age about 40. There was a strong correlation between observed TCR beta diversity and the percentage of naive T cells measured by flow cytometry.

Systemically healthy Caucasian individuals from Russia, 35 to 50 in total and aged roughly 6 to 90 years, were included as donors. About 10 milliliters of peripheral blood were collected from each donor into EDTA-treated Vacutainer tubes. Ficoll-Paque density-gradient centrifugation was used to isolate PBMCs, with at least 7 million per sample. Total RNA was extracted from PBMCs with Trizol reagent, with at least 6 micrograms obtained per sample. The percentages of naive CD45RAhigh/CD27high T cells were determined by flow cytometry on a PBMC aliquot from every donor. The sample holds many counts of this clonotype. The antigen it binds to is not known. The input lacks base qualities; no much larger clone sits a single base away. Library prep was done by 5' RACE. The sequencer was an Illumina HiSeq 2500. A second PCR of about 7 to 12 cycles was run with a J-beta primer mix and a sample-barcoded 5' primer. Each TCR beta cDNA molecule received a unique molecular identifier from a template-switch 5' adaptor carrying 12 random nucleotides. At least 2.5 million CDR3-containing paired-end reads were obtained from each sample. The Mint cDNA synthesis kit, primed by a TRBC-specific oligonucleotide, was used to synthesize first-strand cDNA from all RNA. Following uracil-DNA glycosylase treatment, a first 18-cycle PCR with universal primers M1SS and BC2_uni_R was performed on all cDNA. On the study's bioinformatics: Normalization of each sample was performed by random selection of 1 million high-quality reads, each carrying a distinct molecular identifier. Reads sharing molecular identifiers were discarded rather than binned into consensus sequences. MiTCR, run with a Q25 quality threshold and the strictest error-elimination algorithm, handled CDR3 identification, clonotype clustering and error correction. A nonparametric unseen species model with Euler transformation was used to estimate lower-bound total TCR beta diversity. TCRdb itself trimmed the public reads at Q25 with fastp, ran MiXCR and retained productive beta chains. Identical CDR3 protein sequences are pooled into one entry, listed with their most common genes and DNA. The V and J calls and clone size are TCRdb's, not the authors'. A total of around 1,500,000 distinct CDR3 sequences appear in this sample, about 30% of them only once. 7.7% of the sample is taken by the ten largest.

Rearrangement joined TRBV28 to TRBJ2-7, and 7 bases in between align with TRBD2. The sequenced material came from blood. The clonotype was recovered from a young woman in good health. The CDR3 has the sequence CASRSTWIAGPYEQYF. The sequence in DNA is TGTGCCAGCCGGTCGACATGGATAGCGGGCCCCTACGAGCAGTACTTC.